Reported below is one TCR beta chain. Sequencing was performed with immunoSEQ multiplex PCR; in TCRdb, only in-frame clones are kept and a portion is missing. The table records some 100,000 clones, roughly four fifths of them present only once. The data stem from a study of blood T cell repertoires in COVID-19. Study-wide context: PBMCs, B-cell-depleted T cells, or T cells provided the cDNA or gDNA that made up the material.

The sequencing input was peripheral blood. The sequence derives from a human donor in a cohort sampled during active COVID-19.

The CDR3, as DNA: TGTGCCAGCAGCGTCCTCTCCGACAGGGTGGAGGAGACCCAGTACTTC. As protein: CASSVLSDRVEETQYF. This sequence joins TRBV9 and TRBJ2-5, with TRBD1 identical over 7 bases. The CDR3 is 16 amino acids. Germline assignment: CDR1 SGDLS and CDR2 YYNGEE. Trimming at V came to 2 bases and at J to 5 bases, leaving 12 bases not matched to a gene. The full variable domain, completed using reference TRBV9 and TRBJ2-5, is DSGVTQTPKHLITATGQRVTLRCSPRSGDLSVYWYQQSLDQGLQFLIQYYNGEERAKGNILERFSAQQFPDLHSELNLSSLELGDSALYFCASSVLSDRVEETQYFGPGTRLLVL.